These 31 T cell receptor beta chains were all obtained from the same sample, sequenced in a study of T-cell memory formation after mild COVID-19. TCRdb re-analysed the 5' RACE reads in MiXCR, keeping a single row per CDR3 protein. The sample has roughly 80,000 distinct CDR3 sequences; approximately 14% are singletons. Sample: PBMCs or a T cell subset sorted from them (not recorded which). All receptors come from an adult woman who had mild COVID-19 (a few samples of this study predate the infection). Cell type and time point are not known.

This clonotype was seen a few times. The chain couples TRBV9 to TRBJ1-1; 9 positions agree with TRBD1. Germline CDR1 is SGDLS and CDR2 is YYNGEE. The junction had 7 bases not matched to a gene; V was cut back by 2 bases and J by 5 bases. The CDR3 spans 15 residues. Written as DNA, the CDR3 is TGTGCCAGCAGCGTCGCCGGGACAGGGTATACTGAAGCTTTCTTT. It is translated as CASSVAGTGYTEAFF. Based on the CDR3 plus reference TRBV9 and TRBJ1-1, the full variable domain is DSGVTQTPKHLITATGQRVTLRCSPRSGDLSVYWYQQSLDQGLQFLIQYYNGEERAKGNILERFSAQQFPDLHSELNLSSLELGDSALYFCASSVAGTGYTEAFFGQGTRLTVV.

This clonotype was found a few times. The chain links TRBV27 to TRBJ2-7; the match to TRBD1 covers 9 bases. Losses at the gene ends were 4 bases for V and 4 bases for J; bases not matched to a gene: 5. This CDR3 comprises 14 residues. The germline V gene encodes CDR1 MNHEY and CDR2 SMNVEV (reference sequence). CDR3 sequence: CASSWTGASYEQYF. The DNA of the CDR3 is TGTGCCAGCAGTTGGACAGGGGCTAGTTACGAGCAGTACTTC.

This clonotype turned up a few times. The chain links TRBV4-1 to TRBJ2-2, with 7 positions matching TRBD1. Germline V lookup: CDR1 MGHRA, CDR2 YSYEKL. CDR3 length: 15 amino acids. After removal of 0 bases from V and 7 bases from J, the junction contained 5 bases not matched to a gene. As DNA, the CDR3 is TGCGCCAGCAGCCAAGACCCCGGGACAGACGGGGAGCTGTTTTTT. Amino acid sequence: CASSQDPGTDGELFF.

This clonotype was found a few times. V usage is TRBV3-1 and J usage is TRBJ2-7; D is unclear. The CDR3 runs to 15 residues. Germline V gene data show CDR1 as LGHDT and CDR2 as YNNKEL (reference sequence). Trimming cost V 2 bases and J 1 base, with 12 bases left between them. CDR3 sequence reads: CASSQLELGSYEQYF. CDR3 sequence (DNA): TGTGCCAGCAGCCAACTGGAGTTGGGGTCCTACGAGCAGTACTTC.

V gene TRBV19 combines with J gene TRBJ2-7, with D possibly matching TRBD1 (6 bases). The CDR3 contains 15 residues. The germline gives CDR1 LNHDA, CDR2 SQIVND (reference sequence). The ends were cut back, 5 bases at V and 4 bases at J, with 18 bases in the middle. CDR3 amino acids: CASSSIWGQGYEQYF. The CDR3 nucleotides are TGTGCCAGTAGTTCCATCTGGGGGCAGGGATACGAGCAGTACTTC.

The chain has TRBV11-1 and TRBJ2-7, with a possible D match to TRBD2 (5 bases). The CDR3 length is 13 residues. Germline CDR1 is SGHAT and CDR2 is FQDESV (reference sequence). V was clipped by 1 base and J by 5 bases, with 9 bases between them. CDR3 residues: CASSLVVGNEQYF. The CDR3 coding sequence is TGTGCCAGCAGCTTAGTGGTCGGGAACGAGCAGTACTTC.

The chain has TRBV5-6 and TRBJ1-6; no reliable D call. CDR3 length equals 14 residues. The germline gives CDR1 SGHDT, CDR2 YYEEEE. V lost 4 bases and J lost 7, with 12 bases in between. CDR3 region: CASSQGTENSPLHF. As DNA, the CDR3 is TGTGCCAGCAGCCAAGGAACAGAGAATTCACCCCTCCACTTT.

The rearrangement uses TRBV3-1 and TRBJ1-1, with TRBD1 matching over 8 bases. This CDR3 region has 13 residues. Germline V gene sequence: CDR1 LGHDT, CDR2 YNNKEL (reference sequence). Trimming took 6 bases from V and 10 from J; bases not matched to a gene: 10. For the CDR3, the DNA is TGTGCCAGCAGAAAACAGGGGGAGTTAACAGCTTTCTTT. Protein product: CASRKQGELTAFF.

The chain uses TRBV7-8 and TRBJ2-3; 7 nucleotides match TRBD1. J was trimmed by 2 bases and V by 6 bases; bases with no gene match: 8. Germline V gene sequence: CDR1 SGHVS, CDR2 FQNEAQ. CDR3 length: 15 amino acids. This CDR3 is CASSNRDRDTDTQYF. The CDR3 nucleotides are TGTGCCAGCAGTAACCGGGACAGAGACACAGATACGCAGTATTTT. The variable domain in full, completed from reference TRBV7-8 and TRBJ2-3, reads GAGVSQSPRYKVAKRGQDVALRCDPISGHVSLFWYQQALGQGPEFLTYFQNEAQLDKSGLPSDRFFAERPEGSVSTLKIQRTQQEDSAVYLCASSNRDRDTDTQYFGPGTRLTVL.

The CDR3 bases are TGTGCCAGCAGTTTTTCACAGTTCGGGTACGAGCAGTACTTC. Translation gives CASSFSQFGYEQYF. The chain joins TRBV27 to TRBJ2-7; D is unresolved. This CDR3 region has 14 residues. The germline CDR1 and CDR2 sequences are MNHEY and SMNVEV (reference sequence). Trimming left V 3 bases short and J 4 bases short, with 13 bases between.

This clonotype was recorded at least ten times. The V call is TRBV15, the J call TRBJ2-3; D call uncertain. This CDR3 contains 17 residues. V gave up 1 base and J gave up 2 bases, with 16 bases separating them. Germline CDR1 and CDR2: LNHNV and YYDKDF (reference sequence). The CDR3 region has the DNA TGTGCCACCAGCAGAGCTGGCTCCGCGACTCCCACAGATACGCAGTATTTT. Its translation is CATSRAGSATPTDTQYF.

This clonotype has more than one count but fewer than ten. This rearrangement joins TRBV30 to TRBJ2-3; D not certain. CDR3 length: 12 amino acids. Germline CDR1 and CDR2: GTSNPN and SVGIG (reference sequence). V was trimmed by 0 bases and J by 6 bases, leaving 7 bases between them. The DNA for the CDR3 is TGTGCCTGGAGTGTAATTGGGGATACGCAGTATTTT. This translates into CAWSVIGDTQYF.

The CDR3 loop reads CASSIASGSGNPYEQYF. Written as DNA, the CDR3 is TGTGCCAGCAGCATCGCATCGGGTAGCGGGAACCCCTACGAGCAGTACTTC. The V call is TRBV7-9, the J call TRBJ2-7; 8 bases are shared with TRBD2. V gave up 5 bases and J gave up 2 bases; unmatched junction bases: 14. The CDR3 is 17 amino acids. Germline V gene data show CDR1 as SEHNR and CDR2 as FQNEAQ (reference sequence).

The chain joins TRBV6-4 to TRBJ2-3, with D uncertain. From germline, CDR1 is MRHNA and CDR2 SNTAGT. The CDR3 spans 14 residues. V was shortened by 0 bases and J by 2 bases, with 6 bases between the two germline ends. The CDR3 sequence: CASSDSSDTDTQYF. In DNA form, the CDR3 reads TGTGCCAGCAGTGACTCGTCAGACACAGATACGCAGTATTTT.

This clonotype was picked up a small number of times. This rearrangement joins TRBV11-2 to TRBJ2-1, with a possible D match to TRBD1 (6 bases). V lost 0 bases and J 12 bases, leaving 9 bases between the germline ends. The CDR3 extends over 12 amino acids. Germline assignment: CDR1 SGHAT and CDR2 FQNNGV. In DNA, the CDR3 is TGTGCCAGCAGCTTAGACAGGGGTTGGCAGTTCTTC. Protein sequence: CASSLDRGWQFF.

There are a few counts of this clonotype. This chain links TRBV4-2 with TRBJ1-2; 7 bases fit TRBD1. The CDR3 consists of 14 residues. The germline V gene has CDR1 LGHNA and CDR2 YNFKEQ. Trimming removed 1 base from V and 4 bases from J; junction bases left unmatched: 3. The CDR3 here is CASSQGGQIYGYTF. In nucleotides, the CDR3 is TGTGCCAGCAGCCAAGGGGGACAGATCTATGGCTACACCTTC.

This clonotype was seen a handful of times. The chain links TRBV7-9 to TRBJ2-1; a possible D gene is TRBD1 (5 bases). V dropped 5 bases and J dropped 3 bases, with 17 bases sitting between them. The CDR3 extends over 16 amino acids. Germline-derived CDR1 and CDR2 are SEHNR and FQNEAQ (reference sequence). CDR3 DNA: TGTGCCAGCAGCGCCCAGGTGGGGCCCAACTACAATGAGCAGTTCTTC. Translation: CASSAQVGPNYNEQFF.

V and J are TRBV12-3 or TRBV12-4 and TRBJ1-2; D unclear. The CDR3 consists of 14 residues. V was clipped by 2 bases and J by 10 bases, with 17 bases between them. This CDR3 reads CASSLTTQAEDYTF. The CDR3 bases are TGTGCCAGCAGTTTAACCACTCAGGCCGAGGACTACACCTTC.

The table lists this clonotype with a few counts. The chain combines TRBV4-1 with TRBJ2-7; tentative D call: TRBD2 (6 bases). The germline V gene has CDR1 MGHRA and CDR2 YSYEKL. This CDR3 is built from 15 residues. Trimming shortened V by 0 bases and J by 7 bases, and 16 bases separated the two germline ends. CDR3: CASSQDAGTNGEQYF. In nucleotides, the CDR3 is TGCGCCAGCAGCCAAGATGCGGGGACCAATGGAGAGCAGTACTTC.

The CDR3 sequence: CASSHSGQGWSETQYF. CDR3 nucleotide sequence: TGTGCCAGCAGCCATTCGGGACAGGGATGGTCAGAGACCCAGTACTTC. V gene TRBV3-1 combines with J gene TRBJ2-5; 9 positions match TRBD1. Germline assignment: CDR1 LGHDT and CDR2 YNNKEL (reference sequence). The CDR3 extends over 16 amino acids. After removal of 3 bases from V and 4 bases from J, the junction contained 9 bases not matched to a gene.

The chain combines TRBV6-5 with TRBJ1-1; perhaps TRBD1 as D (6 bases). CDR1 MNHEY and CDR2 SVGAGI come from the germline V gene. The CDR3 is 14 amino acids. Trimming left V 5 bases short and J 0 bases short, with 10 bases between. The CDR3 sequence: CASSRDTLNTEAFF. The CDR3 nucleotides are TGTGCCAGCAGTAGGGACACATTGAACACTGAAGCTTTCTTT.

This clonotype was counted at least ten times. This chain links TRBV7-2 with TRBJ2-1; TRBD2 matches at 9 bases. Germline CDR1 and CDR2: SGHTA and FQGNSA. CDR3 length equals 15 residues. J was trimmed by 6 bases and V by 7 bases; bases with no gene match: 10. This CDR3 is CASTSPGTSFNEQFF. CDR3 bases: TGTGCCAGCACCTCCCCCGGGACTAGCTTCAATGAGCAGTTCTTC.

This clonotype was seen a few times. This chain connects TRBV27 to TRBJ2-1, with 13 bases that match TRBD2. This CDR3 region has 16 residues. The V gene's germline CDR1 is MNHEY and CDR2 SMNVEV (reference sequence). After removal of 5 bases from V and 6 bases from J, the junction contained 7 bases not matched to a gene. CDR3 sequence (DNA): TGTGCCAGCAGTAAAAGGACTAGCGGGAGTAGCAATGAGCAGTTCTTC. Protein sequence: CASSKRTSGSSNEQFF.

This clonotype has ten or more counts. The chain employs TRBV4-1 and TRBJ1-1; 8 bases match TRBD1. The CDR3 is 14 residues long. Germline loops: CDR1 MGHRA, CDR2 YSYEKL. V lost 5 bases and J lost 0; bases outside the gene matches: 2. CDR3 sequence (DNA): TGCGCCAGCAGCAGGACAGGGCTGAACACTGAAGCTTTCTTT. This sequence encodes CASSRTGLNTEAFF.

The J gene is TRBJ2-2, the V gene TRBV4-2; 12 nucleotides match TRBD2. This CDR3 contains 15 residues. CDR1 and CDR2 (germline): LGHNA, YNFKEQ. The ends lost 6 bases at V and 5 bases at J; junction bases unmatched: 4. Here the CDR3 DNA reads TGTGCCAGCAGTCACGGACTAGCGGGGACCGGGGAGCTGTTTTTT. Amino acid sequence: CASSHGLAGTGELFF.

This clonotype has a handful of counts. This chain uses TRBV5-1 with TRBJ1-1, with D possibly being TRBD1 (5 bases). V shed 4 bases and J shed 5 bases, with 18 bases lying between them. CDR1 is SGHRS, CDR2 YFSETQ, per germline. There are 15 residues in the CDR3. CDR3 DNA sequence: TGCGCCAGCAGCACAGGACCCGCGGCGGGAACTGAAGCTTTCTTT. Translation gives CASSTGPAAGTEAFF.

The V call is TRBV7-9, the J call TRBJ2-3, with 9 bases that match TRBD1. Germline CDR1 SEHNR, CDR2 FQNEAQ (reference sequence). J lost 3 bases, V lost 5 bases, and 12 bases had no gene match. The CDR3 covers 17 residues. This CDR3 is CASSQVGGQGGTDTQYF. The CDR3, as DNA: TGTGCCAGCAGCCAGGTTGGGGGACAGGGAGGTACAGATACGCAGTATTTT.

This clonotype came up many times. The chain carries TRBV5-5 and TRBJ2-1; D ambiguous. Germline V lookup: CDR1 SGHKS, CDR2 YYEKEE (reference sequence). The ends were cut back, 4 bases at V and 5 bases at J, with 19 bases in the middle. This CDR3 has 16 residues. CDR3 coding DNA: TGTGCCAGCAGCAGATCCGTGATGGACGCGGACAATGAGCAGTTCTTC. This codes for CASSRSVMDADNEQFF.

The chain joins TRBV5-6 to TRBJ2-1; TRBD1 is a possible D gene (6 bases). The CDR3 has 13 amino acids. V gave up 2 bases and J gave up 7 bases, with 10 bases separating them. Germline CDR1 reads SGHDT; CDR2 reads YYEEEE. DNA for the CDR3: TGTGCCAGCAGCTTTTCCAGGGGAAATGAGCAGTTCTTC. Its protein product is CASSFSRGNEQFF. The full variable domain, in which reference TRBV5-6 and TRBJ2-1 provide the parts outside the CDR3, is DAGVTQSPTHLIKTRGQQVTLRCSPKSGHDTVSWYQQALGQGPQFIFQYYEEEERQRGNFPDRFSGHQFPNYSSELNVNALLLGDSALYLCASSFSRGNEQFFGPGTRLTVL.

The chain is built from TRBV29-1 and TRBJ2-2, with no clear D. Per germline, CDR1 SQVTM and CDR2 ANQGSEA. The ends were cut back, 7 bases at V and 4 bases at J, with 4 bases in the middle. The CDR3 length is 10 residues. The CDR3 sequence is CSAFTGELFF. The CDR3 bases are TGCAGCGCCTTCACCGGGGAGCTGTTTTTT.

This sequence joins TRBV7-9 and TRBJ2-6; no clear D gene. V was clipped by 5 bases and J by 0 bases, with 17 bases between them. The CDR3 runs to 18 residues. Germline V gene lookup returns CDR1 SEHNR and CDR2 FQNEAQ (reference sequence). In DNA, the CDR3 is TGTGCCAGCAGCGACTGGGAAAAGAGCAGCTCTGGGGCCAACGTCCTGACTTTC. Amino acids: CASSDWEKSSSGANVLTF.